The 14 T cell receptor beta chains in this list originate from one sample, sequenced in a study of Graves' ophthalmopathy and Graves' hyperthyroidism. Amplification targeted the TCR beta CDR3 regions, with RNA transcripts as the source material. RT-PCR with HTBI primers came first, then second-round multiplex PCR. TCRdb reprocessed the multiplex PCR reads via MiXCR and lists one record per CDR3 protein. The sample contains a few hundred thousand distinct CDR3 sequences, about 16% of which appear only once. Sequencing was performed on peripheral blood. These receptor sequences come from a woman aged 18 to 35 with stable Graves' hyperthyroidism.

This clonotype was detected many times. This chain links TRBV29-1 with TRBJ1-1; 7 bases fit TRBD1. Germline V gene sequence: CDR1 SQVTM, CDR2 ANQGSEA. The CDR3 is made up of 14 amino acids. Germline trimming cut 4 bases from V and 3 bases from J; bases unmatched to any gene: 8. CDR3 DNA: TGCAGCGTTGGATCAGGGGGGGAGTACACTGAAGCTTTCTTT. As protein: CSVGSGGEYTEAFF.

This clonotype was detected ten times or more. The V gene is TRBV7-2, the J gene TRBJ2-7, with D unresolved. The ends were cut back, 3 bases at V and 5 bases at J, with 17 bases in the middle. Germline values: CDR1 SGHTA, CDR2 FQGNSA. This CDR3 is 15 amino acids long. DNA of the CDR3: TGTGCCAGCAGCTTCTGGGCCGCCTTAAGCAACGAGCAGTACTTC. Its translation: CASSFWAALSNEQYF.

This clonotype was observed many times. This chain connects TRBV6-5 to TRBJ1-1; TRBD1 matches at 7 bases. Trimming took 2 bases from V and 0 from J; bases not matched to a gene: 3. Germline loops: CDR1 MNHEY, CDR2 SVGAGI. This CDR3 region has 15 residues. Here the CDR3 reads CASSYRQGVNTEAFF. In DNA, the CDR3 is TGTGCCAGCAGTTACCGGCAGGGGGTGAACACTGAAGCTTTCTTT.

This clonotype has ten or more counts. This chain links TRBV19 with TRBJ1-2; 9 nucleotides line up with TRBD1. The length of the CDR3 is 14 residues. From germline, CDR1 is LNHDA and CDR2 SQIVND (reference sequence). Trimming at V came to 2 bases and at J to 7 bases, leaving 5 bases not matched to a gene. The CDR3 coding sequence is TGTGCCAGTAGTATACCGGGACAGGGACTTGGCTACACCTTC. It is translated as CASSIPGQGLGYTF.

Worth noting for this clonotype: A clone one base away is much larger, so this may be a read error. The CDR3 sequence: CASSWGGGTQYF. The DNA for the CDR3 is TGTGCCAGCAGTTGGGGGGGTGGGACCCAGTACTTC. This chain links TRBV12-3 or TRBV12-4 with TRBJ2-5; 7 bases map to TRBD2. The CDR3 extends over 12 amino acids. Trimming took 4 bases from V and 7 from J; bases not matched to a gene: 3.

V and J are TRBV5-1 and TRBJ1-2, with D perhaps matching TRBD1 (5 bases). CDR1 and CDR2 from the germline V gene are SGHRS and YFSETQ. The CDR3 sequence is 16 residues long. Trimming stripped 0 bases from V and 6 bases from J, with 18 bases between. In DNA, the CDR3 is TGCGCCAGCAGCTTGGAAGCTATCAGGGCGAAAGATGGCTACACCTTC. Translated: CASSLEAIRAKDGYTF.

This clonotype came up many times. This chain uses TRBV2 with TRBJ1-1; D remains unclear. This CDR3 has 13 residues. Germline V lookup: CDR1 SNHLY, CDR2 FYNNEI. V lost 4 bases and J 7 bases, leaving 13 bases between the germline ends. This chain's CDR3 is CASSVQPHLEAFF. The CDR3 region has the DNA TGTGCCAGCAGTGTCCAGCCGCACCTTGAAGCTTTCTTT.

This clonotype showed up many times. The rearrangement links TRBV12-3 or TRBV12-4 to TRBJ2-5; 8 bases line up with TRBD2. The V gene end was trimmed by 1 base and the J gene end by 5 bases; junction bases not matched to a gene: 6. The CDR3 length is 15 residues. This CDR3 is CASSLGSGALETQYF. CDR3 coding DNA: TGTGCCAGCAGTTTAGGTAGCGGGGCTTTGGAGACCCAGTACTTC.

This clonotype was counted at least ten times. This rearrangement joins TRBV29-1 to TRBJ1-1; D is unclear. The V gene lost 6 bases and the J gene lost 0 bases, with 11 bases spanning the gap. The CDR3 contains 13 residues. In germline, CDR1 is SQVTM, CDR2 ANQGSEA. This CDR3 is CSVCRPLNTEAFF. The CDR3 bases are TGCAGCGTCTGCCGGCCCTTGAACACTGAAGCTTTCTTT. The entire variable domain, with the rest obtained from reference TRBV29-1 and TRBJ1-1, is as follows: SAVISQKPSRDICQRGTSLTIQCQVDSQVTMMFWYRQQPGQSLTLIATANQGSEATYESGFVIDKFPISRPNLTFSTLTVSNMSPEDSSIYLCSVCRPLNTEAFFGQGTRLTVV.

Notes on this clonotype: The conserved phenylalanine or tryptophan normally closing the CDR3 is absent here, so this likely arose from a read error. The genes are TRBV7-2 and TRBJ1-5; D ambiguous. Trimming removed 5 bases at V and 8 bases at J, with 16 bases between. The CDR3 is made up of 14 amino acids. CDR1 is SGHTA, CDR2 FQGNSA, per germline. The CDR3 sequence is CASSPGPGGEPQHL. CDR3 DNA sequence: TGTGCCAGCAGCCCAGGCCCAGGTGGGGAGCCCCAGCATTTG.

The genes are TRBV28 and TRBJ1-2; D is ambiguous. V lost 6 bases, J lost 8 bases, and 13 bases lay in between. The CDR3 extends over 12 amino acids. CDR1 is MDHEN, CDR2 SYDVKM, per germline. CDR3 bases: TGTGCCAGCAGCTCCTCGACGGACGGCTACACCTTC. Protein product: CASSSSTDGYTF.

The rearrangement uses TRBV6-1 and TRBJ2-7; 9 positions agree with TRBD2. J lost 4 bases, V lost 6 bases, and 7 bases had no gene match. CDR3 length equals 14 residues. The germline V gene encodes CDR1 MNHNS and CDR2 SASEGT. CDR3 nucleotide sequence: TGTGCCAGCAGGGTTAGCGGGAGTTCTTACGAGCAGTACTTC. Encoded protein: CASRVSGSSYEQYF.

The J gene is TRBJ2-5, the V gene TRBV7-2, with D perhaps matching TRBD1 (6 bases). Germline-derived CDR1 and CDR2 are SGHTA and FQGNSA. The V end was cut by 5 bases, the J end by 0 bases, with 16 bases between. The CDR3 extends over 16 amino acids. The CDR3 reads CASSPGWDNHQETQYF. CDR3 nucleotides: TGTGCCAGCAGCCCTGGCTGGGACAACCACCAAGAGACCCAGTACTTC.

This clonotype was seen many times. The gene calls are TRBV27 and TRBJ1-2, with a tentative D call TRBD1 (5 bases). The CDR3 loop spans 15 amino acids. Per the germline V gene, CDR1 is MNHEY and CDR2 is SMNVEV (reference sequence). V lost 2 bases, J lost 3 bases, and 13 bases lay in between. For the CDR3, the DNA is TGTGCCAGCAGTTTAATGGCAGGGCGGGACTATGGCTACACCTTC. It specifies CASSLMAGRDYGYTF.